This T cell receptor (beta chain) was recorded in a study of CD8+CD57+ T cells in acquired aplastic anemia. The template for TCR beta VDJ and CDR3 sequence profiling was genomic DNA. TCRdb redid the calling of the reads with MiXCR, one entry per CDR3 protein. The data contain 250,000 to 300,000 distinct CDR3 sequences, roughly 59% of them singletons. Those patients picked for sequencing had displayed CD8+CD57+ cell expansion on flow cytometry. The V gene end was trimmed by 5 bases and the J gene end by 3 bases; junction bases not matched to a gene: 10. Germline V gives CDR1 SEHNR, CDR2 FQNEAQ (reference sequence). This CDR3 comprises 15 residues.

The material sequenced was sorted CD4+, CD8+, or CD8+CD57+ T cells (not recorded which) from PBMCs. The chain is built from TRBV7-9 and TRBJ2-7; 7 bases map to TRBD1. The source is a human donor with aplastic anemia. This CDR3 is CASSPRQGLDYEQYF. DNA for the CDR3: TGTGCCAGCAGCCCACGACAGGGTCTGGACTACGAGCAGTACTTC.